Listed here are 2 T cell receptor beta chains from one sample, sequenced in a study of blood T cell repertoires in COVID-19. Using immunoSEQ multiplex PCR, the repertoire was profiled, and TCRdb retains in-frame clones only, with some absent. Of tens of thousands of clones listed, 82% are singletons. The sample was peripheral blood. The origin of the receptors is a man older than 75 with COVID-19, enrolled during active disease.

The chain has TRBV7-2 and TRBJ2-7; no firm D call. Per the germline V gene, CDR1 is SGHTA and CDR2 is FQGNSA. V lost 5 bases and J lost 0, with 8 bases in between. CDR3 length: 13 amino acids. CDR3 coding DNA: TGTGCCAGCAGCGTCTTTTTCTCCTACGAGCAGTACTTC. It specifies CASSVFFSYEQYF. The complete variable domain, with remaining parts taken from reference TRBV7-2 and TRBJ2-7, reads GAGVSQSPSNKVTEKGKDVELRCDPISGHTALYWYRQSLGQGLEFLIYFQGNSAPDKSGLPSDRFSAERTGGSVSTLTIQRTQQEDSAVYLCASSVFFSYEQYFGPGTRLTVT.

The J gene is TRBJ2-2, the V gene TRBV7-2, with a possible D match to TRBD2 (5 bases). Germline V lookup: CDR1 SGHTA, CDR2 FQGNSA. The CDR3 has 14 amino acids. V lost 1 base and J 5 bases, leaving 8 bases between the germline ends. The CDR3 DNA sequence: TGTGCCAGCAGCTTAGACCGGGGAACCGGGGAGCTGTTTTTT. It is translated as CASSLDRGTGELFF.